Below, one T cell receptor beta chain is given with its context. This specimen comes from a study of OX40 agonist ivuxolimab in advanced cancers. The ends lost 6 bases at V and 8 bases at J; junction bases unmatched: 8. This CDR3 has 15 amino acids. CDR1 is MNHEY, CDR2 SVGAGI, per germline. The assay was immunoSEQ multiplex PCR, and TCRdb's table has in-frame clones only and misses some. The top ten clones hold approximately 5.5% of a sample with 75,000 to 100,000 clones, 70% to 85% of them seen once. The receptor was derived from an adult with an advanced solid tumor such as melanoma, head and neck, liver or kidney cancer. The source was CD4+ or CD8+ T cells sorted from blood, collected in a trial of the OX40 agonist ivuxolimab. This sequence joins TRBV6-5 and TRBJ2-3, with 13 bases matching TRBD2. CDR3 nucleotides: TGTGCCAGCAGGCCGACTAGCGGGAGGATTGGTACGCAGTATTTT. Amino acids: CASRPTSGRIGTQYF.